The 13 T cell receptor beta chains reported below all come from one sample, sequenced in a study of blood T cell repertoires in COVID-19. Profiled with immunoSEQ multiplex PCR; TCRdb holds only in-frame clones, not every one. The sample records 250,000 to 350,000 clones, around 89% being singletons. Material: peripheral blood. Receptors were obtained from a woman in her forties or fifties with active or convalescent COVID-19.

The rearrangement joins TRBV11-1 to TRBJ2-7; maybe TRBD1 (6 bases). From germline, CDR1 is SGHAT and CDR2 FQDESV (reference sequence). This CDR3 has 14 amino acids. V dropped 5 bases and J dropped 6 bases, with 17 bases sitting between them. The CDR3 DNA reads as TGTGCCAGCAGCCCCGGACAGAGAGTTGGCGAGCAGTACTTC. Its translation is CASSPGQRVGEQYF.

The chain joins TRBV14 to TRBJ2-7; a possible D gene is TRBD1 (8 bases). The V end was cut by 0 bases, the J end by 3 bases, with 18 bases between. From germline, CDR1 is SGHDN and CDR2 FVKESK. The CDR3 contains 17 residues. The CDR3 protein is CASSQEGGQGAFYEQYF. For the CDR3, the DNA is TGTGCCAGCAGCCAAGAGGGGGGGCAGGGGGCGTTCTACGAGCAGTACTTC.

This clone was detected only a few times. The chain recombines TRBV13 with TRBJ2-7; D gene ambiguous. The CDR3 runs to 13 residues. The V end lost 3 bases, the J end lost 1 base, and 7 bases lay between the germline ends. Germline CDR1 is PRHDT and CDR2 is FYEKMQ (reference sequence). Here the CDR3 reads CASSFTPSYEQYF. In nucleotides, the CDR3 is TGTGCCAGCAGCTTTACTCCGTCCTACGAGCAGTACTTC. The whole variable domain, filled in from reference TRBV13 and TRBJ2-7, reads AAGVIQSPRHLIKEKRETATLKCYPIPRHDTVYWYQQGPGQDPQFLISFYEKMQSDKGSIPDRFSAQQFSDYHSELNMSSLELGDSALYFCASSFTPSYEQYFGPGTRLTVT.

This clone was counted between two and nine times. The V and J genes are TRBV15 and TRBJ2-7; weak D call: TRBD1 (5 bases). The CDR3 runs to 16 residues. The V gene lost 0 bases and the J gene lost 6 bases, with 18 bases spanning the gap. CDR1 is LNHNV, CDR2 YYDKDF, per germline (reference sequence). CDR3 amino acids: CATSRDLSTGLREQYF. The CDR3 coding sequence is TGTGCCACCAGCAGAGATCTTAGTACAGGTCTACGCGAGCAGTACTTC.

This clone has a single count. Other nucleotide sequences from this sample produce the same CDR3. The V and J genes are TRBV5-4 and TRBJ2-3, with 9 bases identical to TRBD2. The germline V gene has CDR1 SGHNT and CDR2 YYREEE (reference sequence). The CDR3 runs to 15 residues. Trimming removed 0 bases from V and 3 bases from J; junction bases left unmatched: 2. The CDR3 DNA is TGTGCCAGCAGCTTGGGGGCGGGAGGGACAGATACGCAGTATTTT. It encodes CASSLGAGGTDTQYF. Filled out from reference TRBV5-4 and TRBJ2-3, the complete variable domain reads ETGVTQSPTHLIKTRGQQVTLRCSSQSGHNTVSWYQQALGQGPQFIFQYYREEENGRGNFPPRFSGLQFPNYSSELNVNALELDDSALYLCASSLGAGGTDTQYFGPGTRLTVL.

This chain connects TRBV5-4 to TRBJ1-1; D is possibly TRBD1 (5 bases). CDR3 length: 15 amino acids. V was trimmed by 4 bases and J by 4 bases, leaving 17 bases between them. Germline V CDR1 and CDR2: SGHNT, YYREEE (reference sequence). The CDR3 DNA follows: TGTGCCAGCAGCCTACCCAGGGTATCGAGCACTGAAGCTTTCTTT. It translates to CASSLPRVSSTEAFF.

The V call is TRBV29-1, the J call TRBJ1-5; TRBD1 aligns across 9 bases. CDR1 is SQVTM, CDR2 ANQGSEA, per germline. J gave up 11 bases and V 0 bases, and 8 bases lay outside the gene matches. This CDR3 has 14 residues. As DNA, the CDR3 is TGCAGCGTTGAAGAGGGGACAGGGCCCCAGGCCCAGCATTTT. Translated, it gives CSVEEGTGPQAQHF.

The V gene is TRBV5-1, the J gene TRBJ2-7, with D hard to call. Trimming took 4 bases from V and 1 from J, leaving 18 bases between them. Germline V CDR1 and CDR2: SGHRS, YFSETQ. The CDR3 is made up of 16 amino acids. As DNA, the CDR3 is TGCGCCAGCAGCCCCACCTCCCGGAAGGAGTCCTACGAGCAGTACTTC. This gives the protein CASSPTSRKESYEQYF.

J is TRBJ2-1 and V is TRBV19, with 9 bases aligning to TRBD1. The CDR3 consists of 16 residues. Germline V gene lookup returns CDR1 LNHDA and CDR2 SQIVND (reference sequence). V was pared by 4 bases and J by 5 bases, with 9 bases of the junction left unmatched. CDR3 in amino acids: CASSSSTGGTDNEQFF. DNA for the CDR3: TGTGCCAGTAGTAGCTCAACAGGGGGCACAGACAATGAGCAGTTCTTC.

The chain carries TRBV12-3 or TRBV12-4 and TRBJ2-1; D unclear. This CDR3 contains 13 residues. V lost 6 bases and J lost 6, with 12 bases in between. CDR3 in amino acids: CASSTTSGNEQFF. The CDR3 bases are TGTGCCAGCAGCACAACCTCGGGCAATGAGCAGTTCTTC.

CDR3 bases: TGTGCCAGCAGTGAAGTTGTGGGCGCCACTCAGTCACCCCTCCACTTT. Encoded protein: CASSEVVGATQSPLHF. V and J are TRBV6-1 and TRBJ1-6; no reliable D call. V was trimmed by 1 base and J by 10 bases, leaving 17 bases between them. CDR1 and CDR2 from the germline V gene are MNHNS and SASEGT. The CDR3 covers 16 residues.

The sample holds one count of this clone. V is TRBV4-3 and J is TRBJ1-4; the D gene is possibly TRBD1 (5 bases). CDR1 LGHNA and CDR2 YSLEER come from the germline V gene. V lost 1 base and J 3 bases, leaving 9 bases between the germline ends. There are 15 residues in the CDR3. The CDR3 DNA reads as TGCGCCAGCAGCCAAGGTCCAGGGCCTAATGAAAAACTGTTTTTT. Protein: CASSQGPGPNEKLFF.

This clone was seen just once. V and J are TRBV5-4 and TRBJ2-7, with 7 bases that match TRBD1. This CDR3 is 15 amino acids long. Per the germline V gene, CDR1 is SGHNT and CDR2 is YYREEE (reference sequence). Trimming at V came to 2 bases and at J to 6 bases, leaving 11 bases not matched to a gene. As DNA, the CDR3 is TGTGCCAGCAGCTTAATTGACAGGGACAGCTTCGAGCAGTACTTC. Translation: CASSLIDRDSFEQYF.